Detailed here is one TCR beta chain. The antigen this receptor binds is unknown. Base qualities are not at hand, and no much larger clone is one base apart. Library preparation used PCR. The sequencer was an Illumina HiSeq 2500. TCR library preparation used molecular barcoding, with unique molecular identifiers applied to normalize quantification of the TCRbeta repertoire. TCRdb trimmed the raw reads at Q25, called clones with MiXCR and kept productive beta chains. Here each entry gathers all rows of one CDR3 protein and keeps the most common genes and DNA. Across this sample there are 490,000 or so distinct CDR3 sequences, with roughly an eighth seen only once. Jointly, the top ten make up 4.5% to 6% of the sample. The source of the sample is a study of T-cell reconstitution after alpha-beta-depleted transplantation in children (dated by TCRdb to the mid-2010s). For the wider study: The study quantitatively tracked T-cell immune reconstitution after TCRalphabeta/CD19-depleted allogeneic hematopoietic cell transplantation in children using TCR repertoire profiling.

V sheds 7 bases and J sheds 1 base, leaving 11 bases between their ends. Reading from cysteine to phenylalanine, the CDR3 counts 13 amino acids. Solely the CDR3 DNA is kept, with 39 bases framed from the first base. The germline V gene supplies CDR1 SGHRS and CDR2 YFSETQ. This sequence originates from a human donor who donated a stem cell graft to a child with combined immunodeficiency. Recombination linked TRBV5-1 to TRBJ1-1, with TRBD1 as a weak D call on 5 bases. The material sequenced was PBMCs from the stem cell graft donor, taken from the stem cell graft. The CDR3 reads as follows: CASWGTANTEAFF. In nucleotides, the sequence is TGCGCCAGCTGGGGGACGGCGAACACTGAAGCTTTCTTT.